This T cell receptor beta chain emerged from a study of T-cell reconstitution after alpha-beta-depleted transplantation in children. This sample's TCRbeta library carried unique molecular identifier barcodes. TCRdb independently ran MiXCR on the PCR reads; one entry per CDR3 protein. The sample lists under 8,500 distinct CDR3 sequences, approximately 11% occurring once. The CDR3 loop spans 14 amino acids. Deletions cut 5 bases from V and 0 bases from J, with 11 bases between. Per germline, CDR1 SGHTA and CDR2 FQGNSA. Regarding the study as a whole: T-cell numbers and diversity, one year after transplant, stemmed largely from T cells that were newly produced. Several hundred expanded graft clones reportedly were the source of alpha-beta T cells about two months after transplant. The study traced high day-60 TCRbeta diversity in some patients to surviving recipient T cells and thymic progenitors.

In its sample, this clonotype was seen many times. Its antigen is not identified. Sequenced here: PBMCs, mostly from graft donor cells, sampled 180 days after TCRalphabeta/CD19-depleted stem cell transplant. This receptor was taken from a child in the first two years of life who had a stem cell transplant for acute myeloid leukemia, so the T cells may come from the graft donor. This chain links TRBV7-2 with TRBJ2-7; no definite D call. The CDR3 loop reads CASSRTATSYEQYF. The CDR3 nucleotides read TGTGCCAGCAGCCGTACAGCTACCTCCTACGAGCAGTACTTC.